The T cell receptor (beta chain) under discussion was sequenced for a study of T-cell memory formation after mild COVID-19. Overall study results and limits: Some responding clones appeared in pre-infection memory, suggesting cross-reactive memory joined.

TCRdb analysed the 5' RACE reads with MiXCR anew, one entry per CDR3 protein. The sample lists around 250,000 distinct CDR3 sequences; around a tenth were seen once. For this clonotype: What it recognizes is unknown.

Per the germline V gene, CDR1 is LGHDT and CDR2 is YNNKEL (reference sequence). V shed 0 bases and J 0 bases; nucleotides not matched to a gene: 4. The CDR3 has 17 residues. Sequenced material: PBMCs or a T cell subset sorted from them (not recorded which). V usage is TRBV3-1 and J usage is TRBJ2-1; 8 nucleotides align to TRBD2. The source is a man aged 18 to 35 who had mild COVID-19 (a few samples of this study predate the infection). Cell type and time point are not known. Written as DNA, the CDR3 is TGTGCCAGCAGCCAAGAAGGCCTAGCGGGCTCCTACAATGAGCAGTTCTTC. Translated, it gives CASSQEGLAGSYNEQFF.